A single sample gave rise to the 21 T cell receptor beta chains below, sequenced in a study of shared clonotypes between healthy human individuals. Naive CD8 isolation took CD45RO-negative cells positively selected for CCR7 and excluded terminally differentiated effector memory CD45RA+ cells. Some clones are missing from TCRdb's copy, which holds only in-frame ones; the method was immunoSEQ multiplex PCR. Of about 1.9 million clones in the sample, 93% were seen once. The sample consisted of naive CD8+ T cells from PBMCs. These TCRs come from a man aged 18-30 years in good health. Some clones in this sample may be carry-over from other donors' samples.

This clone was detected a few times. The chain couples TRBV27 to TRBJ1-2, with D possibly TRBD1 on 5 matching bases. The V end was cut by 5 bases, the J end by 3 bases, with 13 bases between. The CDR3 runs 14 residues. Germline V gene lookup returns CDR1 MNHEY and CDR2 SMNVEV (reference sequence). The CDR3 protein is CASSPTRDHYGYTF. DNA of the CDR3: TGTGCCAGCAGTCCGACCCGGGACCACTATGGCTACACCTTC.

V usage is TRBV7-9 and J usage is TRBJ2-2; 7 nucleotides line up with TRBD2. Germline-derived CDR1 and CDR2 are SEHNR and FQNEAQ (reference sequence). J was trimmed by 1 base and V by 4 bases; bases with no gene match: 9. The CDR3 contains 17 residues. CDR3 sequence reads: CASSSMVGGQNTGELFF. CDR3 nucleotide sequence: TGTGCCAGCAGCTCCATGGTGGGAGGGCAGAACACCGGGGAGCTGTTTTTT.

The rearrangement joins TRBV11-2 to TRBJ1-4, with a tentative D call TRBD1 (5 bases). The CDR3 is 16 residues long. The V end lost 5 bases, the J end lost 5 bases, and 18 bases lay between the germline ends. Germline V gene lookup returns CDR1 SGHAT and CDR2 FQNNGV. CDR3 loop: CASSRSGGRPNEKLFF. The DNA of the CDR3 is TGTGCCAGCAGCCGAAGCGGGGGACGCCCCAATGAAAAACTGTTTTTT. Filled out from reference TRBV11-2 and TRBJ1-4, the complete variable domain reads EAGVAQSPRYKIIEKRQSVAFWCNPISGHATLYWYQQILGQGPKLLIQFQNNGVVDDSQLPKDRFSAERLKGVDSTLKIQPAKLEDSAVYLCASSRSGGRPNEKLFFGSGTQLSVL.

The chain recombines TRBV28 with TRBJ2-7; tentative D call: TRBD2 (5 bases). Germline CDR1 reads MDHEN; CDR2 reads SYDVKM. The CDR3 sequence is 12 residues long. Trimming took off 7 bases at V and 3 bases at J, with 10 bases between the two ends. In DNA, the CDR3 is TGTGCCAGCAAGGACTGGGGCTACGAGCAGTACTTC. It encodes CASKDWGYEQYF.

The chain employs TRBV5-6 and TRBJ2-1, with 9 bases identical to TRBD2. The trim removed 0 bases at V and 6 bases at J, leaving 1 base unmatched. The CDR3 sequence is 14 residues long. Germline V gives CDR1 SGHDT, CDR2 YYEEEE. The CDR3, as DNA: TGTGCCAGCAGCTTGGCGGGACTAGCCAATGAGCAGTTCTTC. Protein: CASSLAGLANEQFF. The entire variable domain, with the rest obtained from reference TRBV5-6 and TRBJ2-1, is as follows: DAGVTQSPTHLIKTRGQQVTLRCSPKSGHDTVSWYQQALGQGPQFIFQYYEEEERQRGNFPDRFSGHQFPNYSSELNVNALLLGDSALYLCASSLAGLANEQFFGPGTRLTVL.

The chain is built from TRBV12-5 and TRBJ2-1; D not resolved. V lost 5 bases, J lost 6 bases, and 8 bases lay in between. The germline V gene has CDR1 LGHNT and CDR2 FRNRAP. The CDR3 length is 12 residues. CDR3 sequence reads: CASGEAGNEQFF. The CDR3 nucleotides read TGTGCTAGTGGTGAGGCTGGCAATGAGCAGTTCTTC. The entire variable domain, with the rest obtained from reference TRBV12-5 and TRBJ2-1, is as follows: DARVTQTPRHKVTEMGQEVTMRCQPILGHNTVFWYRQTMMQGLELLAYFRNRAPLDDSGMPKDRFSAEMPDATLATLKIQPSEPRDSAVYFCASGEAGNEQFFGPGTRLTVL.

The V and J genes are TRBV9 and TRBJ1-1; 7 nucleotides line up with TRBD1. J lost 4 bases, V lost 4 bases, and 10 bases had no gene match. The CDR3 contains 15 residues. Germline V CDR1 and CDR2: SGDLS, YYNGEE. The DNA for the CDR3 is TGTGCCAGCAGCCTACGTTCAGGGGGGGCCACTGAAGCTTTCTTT. Translating gives CASSLRSGGATEAFF.

The rearrangement links TRBV30 to TRBJ1-5, with D perhaps TRBD1 (5 bases). Trimming pared 0 bases from V and 5 bases from J, leaving 14 bases between. CDR3 length: 15 residues. CDR1 and CDR2 (germline): GTSNPN, SVGIG (reference sequence). This chain's CDR3 is CAWSVHGGEDQPQHF. In DNA, the CDR3 is TGTGCCTGGAGTGTACATGGGGGAGAGGATCAGCCCCAGCATTTT.

This clone showed up just a few times. The sample has other DNA sequences that encode this CDR3 too. The chain recombines TRBV7-9 with TRBJ2-5; D unclear. Germline loops: CDR1 SEHNR, CDR2 FQNEAQ (reference sequence). V shed 0 bases and J shed 5 bases, with 4 bases lying between them. The CDR3 spans 12 residues. The CDR3 region is CASSLARETQYF. CDR3 bases: TGTGCCAGCAGCTTAGCGAGGGAGACCCAGTACTTC.

This clone was recorded once. The chain combines TRBV14 with TRBJ2-5; D remains ambiguous. The V end lost 2 bases, the J end lost 5 bases, and 21 bases lay between the germline ends. CDR1 and CDR2 (germline): SGHDN, FVKESK. The CDR3 covers 17 residues. The CDR3: CASSQPSQNSLGETQYF. The DNA of the CDR3 is TGTGCCAGCAGCCAACCAAGTCAGAACTCTCTTGGGGAGACCCAGTACTTC.

This chain uses TRBV4-2 with TRBJ2-2; 12 bases line up with TRBD2. This CDR3 comprises 16 residues. Germline CDR1 is LGHNA and CDR2 is YNFKEQ. J gave up 6 bases and V 4 bases, and 6 bases lay outside the gene matches. CDR3 region: CASSPRTSGNPGELFF. The CDR3 coding sequence is TGTGCCAGCAGCCCTAGGACTAGCGGGAATCCCGGGGAGCTGTTTTTT.

For the CDR3, the DNA is TGTGCCAGCAGCAAAGCGACGGGAGGAATATACGAGCAGTACTTC. Translating gives CASSKATGGIYEQYF. V and J are TRBV21-1 and TRBJ2-7; no DNA check was done on the table's D call, TRBD2. TRBV21-1 corresponds to a pseudogene. The CDR3 has 15 amino acids.

The J gene is TRBJ2-3, the V gene TRBV27; no definite D call. Trimming pared 5 bases from V and 4 bases from J, leaving 10 bases between. This CDR3 spans 13 amino acids. Per the germline V gene, CDR1 is MNHEY and CDR2 is SMNVEV (reference sequence). The CDR3 reads CASSPSPPDTQYF. In nucleotides, the CDR3 is TGTGCCAGCAGTCCCTCCCCCCCAGATACGCAGTATTTT.

The rearrangement uses TRBV14 and TRBJ1-2, with TRBD1 matching 8 bases. The germline gives CDR1 SGHDN, CDR2 FVKESK. The CDR3 is made up of 15 amino acids. Germline trimming cut 3 bases from V and 4 bases from J; bases unmatched to any gene: 7. The CDR3 region has the DNA TGTGCCAGCAGCCACCGGACAGGGCTAAGCTATGGCTACACCTTC. Its protein product is CASSHRTGLSYGYTF. Complete variable domain (other parts from reference TRBV14 and TRBJ1-2): EAGVTQFPSHSVIEKGQTVTLRCDPISGHDNLYWYRRVMGKEIKFLLHFVKESKQDESGMPNNRFLAERTGGTYSTLKVQPAELEDSGVYFCASSHRTGLSYGYTFGSGTRLTVV.

This clone has just one count. J is TRBJ1-2 and V is TRBV12-5; D not certain. The CDR3 extends over 15 amino acids. Germline values: CDR1 LGHNT, CDR2 FRNRAP. V lost 4 bases and J 3 bases, leaving 15 bases between the germline ends. CDR3 protein: CASGSSPGPDYGYTF. The CDR3 nucleotides read TGTGCTAGTGGTTCAAGTCCGGGTCCCGACTATGGCTACACCTTC.

The chain links TRBV29-1 to TRBJ1-2; D might be TRBD1 (5 bases). There are 13 residues in the CDR3. Germline CDR1 and CDR2: SQVTM and ANQGSEA. V was shortened by 7 bases and J by 3 bases, with 15 bases between the two germline ends. CDR3 coding DNA: TGCAGCGCCAGGGATAGGAGCGACTATGGCTACACCTTC. Protein product: CSARDRSDYGYTF.

The rearrangement uses TRBV10-2 and TRBJ2-5; D might be TRBD1 (6 bases). Germline-derived CDR1 and CDR2 are WSHSY and SAAADI. V lost 6 bases, J lost 5 bases, and 16 bases lay in between. The CDR3 has 14 residues. The CDR3, as DNA: TGCGCCAGCAGGTTCGCAGGGGATTGGGAGACCCAGTACTTC. It specifies CASRFAGDWETQYF.

The genes are TRBV10-3 and TRBJ1-1; D possibly corresponds to TRBD1 (5 bases). CDR3 size: 15 residues. From germline, CDR1 is ENHRY and CDR2 SYGVKD. Trimming stripped 3 bases from V and 0 bases from J, with 11 bases between. The CDR3 sequence is CAISDFQGMNTEAFF. Written as DNA, the CDR3 is TGTGCCATCAGTGATTTCCAGGGAATGAACACTGAAGCTTTCTTT.

The chain uses TRBV27 and TRBJ1-2, with D possibly being TRBD1 (5 bases). The V gene's germline CDR1 is MNHEY and CDR2 SMNVEV (reference sequence). The CDR3 loop spans 16 amino acids. With 2 bases removed from V and 3 bases from J, the gap between germline ends came to 16 bases. The CDR3 is CASSLSPGGVDYGYTF. The CDR3 nucleotides are TGTGCCAGCAGTTTAAGCCCGGGAGGGGTGGACTATGGCTACACCTTC.

The chain combines TRBV5-4 with TRBJ1-2; 9 nucleotides align to TRBD1. The V gene end was trimmed by 3 bases and the J gene end by 6 bases; junction bases not matched to a gene: 6. Per the germline V gene, CDR1 is SGHNT and CDR2 is YYREEE (reference sequence). The CDR3 runs 14 residues. The CDR3, as DNA: TGTGCCAGCAGCTCAGGGACAGGGCTCGATGGCTACACCTTC. It yields the protein CASSSGTGLDGYTF.

The chain uses TRBV27 and TRBJ1-5, with TRBD1 identical over 8 bases. CDR1 and CDR2 (germline): MNHEY, SMNVEV (reference sequence). The CDR3 has 15 amino acids. J lost 7 bases, V lost 4 bases, and 9 bases had no gene match. Written as DNA, the CDR3 is TGTGCCAGCAGTTCCTTGGACAGGGTAGAACAGCCCCAGCATTTT. It codes for CASSSLDRVEQPQHF.